A selection of T cell receptor beta chains follows, all from one sample in a study of glioma-infiltrating T cells after dendritic cell vaccination. Libraries were prepared by immunoSEQ multiplex PCR; TCRdb keeps only in-frame clonotypes and omits some of them. The repertoire consists of around 83,000 clones, with less than 85% occurring once and the leading ten covering approximately 8%. This specimen consisted of blood, obtained after dendritic cell vaccination. These receptors all come from a human donor with glioblastoma. Each CDR3 is given with its conserved first and last residue. A D gene is named only where the DNA matches it firmly. Some rows mark clone size as missing; the rest say once, few, many or name a class of expanded clone.

V gene	J gene	clone size	D gene	CDR3 protein	CDR3 DNA
TRBV28	TRBJ2-3	once	TRBD2	CASSLPAGGLGDTQYF	TGTGCCAGCAGTTTACCAGCGGGGGGGCTTGGGGATACGCAGTATTTT
TRBV11-2	TRBJ2-1	-	TRBD1	CASSLVGQRIDNEQFF	TGTGCCAGCAGCTTAGTGGGACAGAGGATCGACAATGAGCAGTTCTTC
TRBV29-1	TRBJ1-3	-	TRBD1	CSVEAGTGGNTIYF	TGCAGCGTTGAAGCGGGGACAGGAGGAAACACCATATATTTT
TRBV6-4	TRBJ2-1	-	TRBD1	CASSETGENEQFF	TGTGCCAGCAGTGAGACAGGGGAAAATGAGCAGTTCTTC
TRBV12-2	TRBJ2-5	-	-	CASRPQDQETQYF	TGTGCAAGTCGCCCCCAGGATCAAGAGACCCAGTACTTC
TRBV5-1	TRBJ1-5	-	TRBD1	CASSLGQGGNQPQHF	TGCGCCAGCAGCCTGGGACAGGGCGGCAATCAGCCCCAGCATTTT
TRBV9	TRBJ2-3	-	TRBD2	CASSVESGLAGQDTQYF	TGTGCCAGCAGCGTAGAATCGGGACTAGCGGGACAAGATACGCAGTATTTT
TRBV11-2	TRBJ2-7	once	TRBD1	CASSPATGAVEQYF	TGTGCCAGCAGCCCCGCTACAGGGGCTGTGGAGCAGTACTTC
TRBV6-5	TRBJ2-3	-	TRBD2	CASSPQREGRYTQYF	TGTGCCAGCAGTCCCCAGCGGGAGGGCCGGTATACGCAGTATTTT
TRBV28	TRBJ2-7	-	-	CASNKLGPYEQYF	TGTGCCAGCAATAAACTAGGGCCCTACGAGCAGTACTTC
TRBV6-5	TRBJ1-6	-	-	CASSFGQRQSPLHF	TGTGCCAGCAGCTTCGGACAGAGGCAATCACCCCTCCACTTT
TRBV7-2	TRBJ1-3	-	-	CASSLAAGGAGSGNTIYF	TGTGCCAGCAGCTTAGCGGCTGGGGGGGCGGGCTCTGGAAACACCATATATTTT
TRBV19	TRBJ2-7	-	-	CASSFEQGGSYEQYF	TGTGCCAGTAGTTTCGAGCAGGGCGGTTCCTACGAGCAGTACTTC
TRBV7-7	TRBJ2-3	-	TRBD1	CASRGQGAGIHTQYF	TGTGCCAGCAGAGGACAGGGGGCCGGAATACATACGCAGTATTTT
TRBV6-5	TRBJ1-4	-	-	CASRGLSNEKLFF	TGTGCCAGCAGGGGACTCTCTAATGAAAAACTGTTTTTT
TRBV6-1	TRBJ1-5	-	-	CASKPSSDQPQHF	TGTGCCAGCAAACCCTCCTCAGATCAGCCCCAGCATTTT
TRBV10-3	TRBJ2-1	many	TRBD1	CAISESGDSYNEQFF	TGTGCCATCAGTGAGTCAGGGGACAGCTACAATGAGCAGTTCTTC
TRBV6-1	TRBJ1-2	-	TRBD1	CASSGDRAGLSYGYTF	TGTGCCAGCAGTGGGGACAGGGCGGGCTTAAGCTATGGCTACACCTTC
TRBV5-1	TRBJ1-2	once	TRBD1	CASSYGTVDYGYTF	TGCGCCAGCAGCTACGGGACAGTAGACTATGGCTACACCTTC
TRBV2	TRBJ2-7	-	TRBD1	CASPRTGGSYEQYF	TGTGCCAGCCCACGGACAGGGGGATCCTACGAGCAGTACTTC
TRBV27	TRBJ2-3	-	TRBD2	CASSLSASGVSTDTQYF	TGTGCCAGCAGTTTATCGGCTAGCGGGGTTAGCACAGATACGCAGTATTTT
TRBV6-1	TRBJ1-3	-	-	CASSDISGNTIYF	TGTGCCAGCAGTGATATTTCTGGAAACACCATATATTTT
TRBV10-3	TRBJ2-1	-	TRBD2	CAISPGLAGGKGDEQFF	TGTGCCATCAGCCCCGGACTAGCGGGAGGAAAGGGGGATGAGCAGTTCTTC
TRBV27	TRBJ1-2	-	TRBD1	CASSIAGTGLGYTF	TGTGCCAGCAGCATCGCCGGGACAGGGCTTGGCTACACCTTC
TRBV5-4	TRBJ2-1	few	TRBD2	CASSPTSGRSSGEQFF	TGTGCCAGCAGCCCGACTAGCGGGAGAAGTAGTGGTGAGCAGTTCTTC
TRBV9	TRBJ2-3	-	TRBD1	CASSVVPGTGVDTQYF	TGTGCCAGCAGCGTAGTACCCGGGACAGGGGTCGATACGCAGTATTTT
TRBV7-3	TRBJ2-1	-	TRBD2	CASSSTTSGGRNEQFF	TGTGCCAGCAGCTCCACGACTAGCGGGGGGAGAAATGAGCAGTTCTTC
TRBV7-6	TRBJ1-4	-	-	CASSLSLAGEKLFF	TGTGCCAGCAGCTTAAGCCTCGCGGGGGAAAAACTGTTTTTT
TRBV9	TRBJ2-3	-	-	CASSVALFGQGGDTQYF	TGTGCCAGCAGCGTAGCCCTATTCGGTCAGGGCGGAGATACGCAGTATTTT
TRBV6-1	TRBJ1-3	-	-	CASRRGSGNTIYF	TGTGCCAGCAGGCGGGGCTCTGGAAACACCATATATTTT
TRBV6-1	TRBJ1-5	-	-	CASSWSVDNQPQHF	TGTGCCAGCAGCTGGTCAGTTGACAATCAGCCCCAGCATTTT
TRBV5-1	TRBJ1-4	-	TRBD1	CASSPRPGQVGDEKLFF	TGCGCCAGCAGCCCCCGGCCCGGACAGGTTGGGGATGAAAAACTGTTTTTT
TRBV13	TRBJ2-3	-	TRBD1	CASSDSRQGASDTQYF	TGTGCCAGCAGCGACTCCCGACAGGGGGCATCAGATACGCAGTATTTT
TRBV5-6	TRBJ2-7	-	TRBD1	CASSSGQAIYEQYF	TGTGCCAGCAGCTCGGGACAGGCGATATACGAGCAGTACTTC
TRBV28	TRBJ2-3	-	-	CASSTTGELSDTQYF	TGTGCCAGCAGTACGACGGGAGAACTCTCAGATACGCAGTATTTT
TRBV6-1	TRBJ2-4	-	TRBD1	CASSEPQQGNKNIQYF	TGTGCCAGCAGTGAGCCGCAACAGGGGAATAAAAACATTCAGTACTTC
TRBV18	TRBJ1-1	-	TRBD1	CASSLNPGGKAEAFF	TGTGCCAGCTCACTAAACCCAGGGGGCAAGGCTGAAGCTTTCTTT
TRBV6-4	TRBJ2-3	-	TRBD2	CASSLRESDTQYF	TGTGCCAGCAGTCTGCGGGAGTCAGATACGCAGTATTTT
TRBV5-4	TRBJ2-2	-	TRBD1	CASSLGTGDLFF	TGTGCCAGCAGCTTGGGGACAGGGGACCTGTTTTTT
TRBV15	TRBJ1-5	-	TRBD1	CATSGEGQGPTNSNQPQHF	TGTGCCACCTCAGGGGAGGGACAGGGACCCACCAATAGCAATCAGCCCCAGCATTTT
TRBV5-1	TRBJ2-3	-	-	CASSLEYTDTQYF	TGCGCCAGCAGCTTAGAGTACACAGATACGCAGTATTTT
TRBV25-1	TRBJ2-2	-	-	CASSESAGGISNTGELFF	TGTGCCAGCAGTGAATCGGCAGGGGGGATATCTAACACCGGGGAGCTGTTTTTT
TRBV5-1	TRBJ2-7	once	TRBD1	CASNPGTGVPEQYF	TGCGCCAGCAACCCAGGGACAGGGGTACCGGAGCAGTACTTC
TRBV28	TRBJ2-7	-	TRBD2	CASSFSSGSYEQYF	TGTGCCAGCAGTTTCTCTAGCGGGTCCTACGAGCAGTACTTC
TRBV18	TRBJ2-7	-	-	CASSPPVVHRFSSRQYF	TGTGCCAGCTCACCACCGGTGGTACACAGGTTTTCCTCCCGGCAGTACTTC